This TCR beta chain was identified during a study of cytomegalovirus exposure and HLA in healthy donors. The V and J ends lost 6 bases and 5 bases respectively, with 11 bases between them. The CDR3 is made up of 14 amino acids. The germline CDR1 and CDR2 sequences are MNHEY and SMNVEV (reference sequence). The sample holds one count of this clone. It was with 60 Vbeta and 13 Jbeta primers that the PCR ran. This table comes from immunoSEQ multiplex PCR, and its TCRdb copy is limited to in-frame clones, with some not included. The sample has over 70,000 clones, 80% seen once. Material: PBMCs. The V call is TRBV27, the J call TRBJ1-6; the D is unclear. The origin of this receptor is a woman in her forties or fifties in good health and CMV-seropositive. CDR3 protein: CASSTGGNNSPLHF. CDR3 bases: TGTGCCAGCAGCACCGGCGGGAATAATTCACCCCTCCACTTT.